The TCR beta chain described here comes from a study of T cell clonotyping in hematopoietic cell transplantation. Method: immunoSEQ multiplex PCR; TCRdb's copy keeps in-frame clones and lacks some. The table lists 7,500 to 9,500 clones, 85% of them singletons. In the case of this clone: Antigen specificity is unknown.

V was pared by 2 bases and J by 5 bases, with 12 bases between. The CDR3 covers 14 residues. From germline, CDR1 is SNHLY and CDR2 FYNNEI. General study findings and limits: CD4 and CD8 repertoire contributions could not be separated without sorting. Pathologically expanded recipient clonotypes increased progressively from day 30 to day 180 as diversity fell.

The rearrangement uses TRBV2 and TRBJ1-1; possible D gene TRBD1, 6 bases. This specimen was PBMCs, taken 180 days after allogeneic stem cell transplant. The TCR originated in a female patient in her thirties or forties who had an allogeneic stem cell transplant, so the T cells may come from the graft donor. Some clones in this sample may be carry-over from other donors' samples. Here the CDR3 reads CASSESRQGTEAFF. The DNA for the CDR3 is TGTGCCAGCAGTGAATCAAGGCAGGGGACTGAAGCTTTCTTT.